One sample yielded the 15 T cell receptor beta chains listed below, sequenced in a study of CD8 T cells in Susac syndrome. Reverse transcription of roughly 0.45 to 1 ug RNA used random hexamers. TCRdb fed the immunoSEQ multiplex PCR reads into MiXCR, producing one record per CDR3 protein. Of about 200,000 distinct CDR3 sequences listed, approximately 90% are singletons. Sequencing was done on a sample of CD8+ T cells from PBMCs. All receptors come from a human donor with multiple sclerosis.

The V call is TRBV27, the J call TRBJ1-4; tentative D call: TRBD1 (5 bases). V was cut by 5 bases and J by 3 bases, with 13 bases left in between. This CDR3 comprises 15 residues. The V gene's germline CDR1 is MNHEY and CDR2 SMNVEV (reference sequence). The CDR3 protein is CASSPGTVANEKLFF. The CDR3 DNA reads TGTGCCAGCAGTCCAGGGACGGTTGCTAATGAAAAACTGTTTTTT.

This chain uses TRBV7-9 with TRBJ2-7, with D maybe TRBD1 (6 bases). CDR3 size: 15 residues. Germline CDR1 reads SEHNR; CDR2 reads FQNEAQ (reference sequence). V was shortened by 1 base and J by 2 bases, with 12 bases between the two germline ends. This chain's CDR3 is CASSLERGQTYEQYF. The CDR3 coding sequence is TGTGCCAGCAGCTTAGAGCGCGGACAGACCTACGAGCAGTACTTC.

This chain links TRBV9 with TRBJ2-7; the D gene is possibly TRBD1 (6 bases). CDR3 length: 17 residues. Trimming took 3 bases from V and 5 from J, leaving 24 bases between them. Germline V gives CDR1 SGDLS, CDR2 YYNGEE. The CDR3 nucleotides are TGTGCCAGCAGCGATGGCCCCACAGGGAAGGGGCTCCACGAGCAGTACTTC. Its protein is CASSDGPTGKGLHEQYF.

The V and J genes are TRBV29-1 and TRBJ1-2; no clear D gene. Germline V gene lookup returns CDR1 SQVTM and CDR2 ANQGSEA. The CDR3 is made up of 12 amino acids. V was trimmed by 0 bases and J by 5 bases, leaving 7 bases between them. CDR3: CSVEDEGYGYTF. DNA for the CDR3: TGCAGCGTTGAAGATGAAGGGTATGGCTACACCTTC.

CDR3: CASSVASWEDTQYF. DNA for the CDR3: TGTGCCAGCAGTGTTGCTTCTTGGGAAGATACGCAGTATTTT. The V call is TRBV6-4, the J call TRBJ2-3; no reliable D call. The CDR3 totals 14 residues. V was trimmed by 4 bases and J by 5 bases, leaving 13 bases between them. Looked up from germline, CDR1 is MRHNA and CDR2 is SNTAGT.

This clonotype has only one observation. The J gene is TRBJ2-1, the V gene TRBV29-1; D unclear. V lost 3 bases and J 7 bases, leaving 1 base between the germline ends. The CDR3 length is 9 residues. The germline V gene encodes CDR1 SQVTM and CDR2 ANQGSEA. CDR3 coding DNA: TGCAGCGTTGATAATGAGCAGTTCTTC. Translating gives CSVDNEQFF.

CDR3 bases: TGTGCCAGCAGTTTAGCGCAACAGGGGCTGAACACTGAAGCTTTCTTT. It is translated as CASSLAQQGLNTEAFF. V usage is TRBV12-3 or TRBV12-4 and J usage is TRBJ1-1; 7 bases agree with TRBD1. This CDR3 is 16 amino acids long. V was clipped by 0 bases and J by 0 bases; unmatched bases: 4.

V usage is TRBV12-3 or TRBV12-4 and J usage is TRBJ1-2, with D unclear. Trimming removed 4 bases at V and 2 bases at J, with 14 bases between. The CDR3 sequence is 15 residues long. CDR3 region: CASSYLRGGNYGYTF. The CDR3 DNA sequence: TGTGCCAGCAGTTATTTGCGGGGAGGGAACTATGGCTACACCTTC.

The genes are TRBV11-2 and TRBJ2-1; 12 bases match TRBD2. The trim removed 2 bases at V and 7 bases at J, leaving 9 bases unmatched. This CDR3 comprises 17 residues. The germline V gene encodes CDR1 SGHAT and CDR2 FQNNGV. The CDR3 DNA reads as TGTGCCAGCAGCTTAAGACTAGCGGGAGATCAGTTTAATGAGCAGTTCTTC. Translating gives CASSLRLAGDQFNEQFF.

This chain joins TRBV9 and TRBJ2-3; 10 nucleotides match TRBD2. The V gene end was trimmed by 4 bases and the J gene end by 1 base; junction bases not matched to a gene: 15. The germline CDR1 and CDR2 sequences are SGDLS and YYNGEE. The CDR3 runs to 19 residues. This chain's CDR3 is CASSLTGTSAFQGTDTQYF. CDR3 DNA sequence: TGTGCCAGCAGCCTCACCGGGACTAGCGCCTTTCAGGGCACAGATACGCAGTATTTT.

The chain carries TRBV13 and TRBJ1-1; D not certain. The CDR3 spans 16 residues. Germline CDR1 reads PRHDT; CDR2 reads FYEKMQ (reference sequence). Trimming pared 4 bases from V and 1 base from J, leaving 16 bases between. Here the CDR3 DNA reads TGTGCCAGCAGCTCCCCGGTCGGTTTTCAGAACACTGAAGCTTTCTTT. Its protein is CASSSPVGFQNTEAFF.

The chain uses TRBV4-3 and TRBJ2-7, with 12 bases fitting TRBD2. The trim removed 5 bases at V and 2 bases at J, leaving 13 bases unmatched. CDR1 is LGHNA, CDR2 YSLEER, per germline. CDR3 size: 18 residues. The CDR3 reads CASSTGLAGGRIAYEQYF. The DNA of the CDR3 is TGCGCCAGCAGCACCGGGCTAGCGGGAGGGCGGATCGCCTACGAGCAGTACTTC.

The genes are TRBV7-9 and TRBJ1-1, with D unresolved. The CDR3 has 11 residues. Germline V gene data show CDR1 as SEHNR and CDR2 as FQNEAQ (reference sequence). V lost 5 bases, J lost 12 bases, and 13 bases lay in between. Here the CDR3 DNA reads TGTGCCAGCAGCCCCGAGACGGATTCTTTCTTT. This codes for CASSPETDSFF.

This clonotype appeared once. This chain connects TRBV27 to TRBJ1-1; D gene unclear. This CDR3 contains 13 residues. Germline lookup yields CDR1 MNHEY and CDR2 SMNVEV (reference sequence). The germline V and J ends were trimmed by 1 base and 6 bases, with 9 bases remaining between them. Here the CDR3 reads CASSLWSGAEAFF. The CDR3 DNA follows: TGTGCCAGCAGTTTATGGTCTGGAGCTGAAGCTTTCTTT.

This chain joins TRBV12-3 or TRBV12-4 and TRBJ1-1, with unresolved D. The CDR3 totals 14 residues. V was pared by 7 bases and J by 1 base, with 13 bases between. CDR3 residues: CASTSTEKNTEAFF. CDR3 coding DNA: TGTGCCAGCACCTCAACAGAAAAGAACACTGAAGCTTTCTTT.